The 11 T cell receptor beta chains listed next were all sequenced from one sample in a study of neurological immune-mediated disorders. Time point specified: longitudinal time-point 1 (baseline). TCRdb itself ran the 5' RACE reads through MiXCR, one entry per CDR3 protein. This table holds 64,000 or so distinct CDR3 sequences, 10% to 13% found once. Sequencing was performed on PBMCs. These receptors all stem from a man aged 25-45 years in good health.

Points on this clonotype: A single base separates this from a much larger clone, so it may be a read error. The CDR3 nucleotides are TGCAGTGCTCGGACACCCACGGGGCGGGCCAAAAACATTCAGTACTTC. This translates into CSARTPTGRAKNIQYF. This chain joins TRBV20-1 and TRBJ2-4; either TRBD1 or TRBD2 may fit D (5 bases each). Between the trimmed V and J ends, which lost 5 bases and 1 base, there was a span of 18 bases. CDR3 length: 16 amino acids. Germline V gene sequence: CDR1 DFQATT, CDR2 SNEGSKA (reference sequence).

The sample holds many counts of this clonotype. CDR3 bases: TGCGCCAGCAGCTTGTCTGCCTCTGGGGCCAACGTCCTGACTTTC. Translated, it gives CASSLSASGANVLTF. This chain links TRBV5-1 with TRBJ2-6; D not resolved. Germline lookup yields CDR1 SGHRS and CDR2 YFSETQ. The V and J ends lost 1 base and 0 bases respectively, with 5 bases between them. This CDR3 comprises 15 residues.

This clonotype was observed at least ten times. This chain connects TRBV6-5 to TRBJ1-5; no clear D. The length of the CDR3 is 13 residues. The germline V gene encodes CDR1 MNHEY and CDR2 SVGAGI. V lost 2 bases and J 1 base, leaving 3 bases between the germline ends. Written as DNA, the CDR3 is TGTGCCAGCAGTTACGGAAGCAATCAGCCCCAGCATTTT. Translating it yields CASSYGSNQPQHF.

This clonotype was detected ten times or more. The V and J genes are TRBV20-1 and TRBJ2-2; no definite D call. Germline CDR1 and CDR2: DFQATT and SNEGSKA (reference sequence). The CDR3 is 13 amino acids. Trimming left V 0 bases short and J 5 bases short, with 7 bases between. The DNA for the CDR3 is TGCAGTGCTAGAGAGGCAGGAACCGGGGAGCTGTTTTTT. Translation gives CSAREAGTGELFF.

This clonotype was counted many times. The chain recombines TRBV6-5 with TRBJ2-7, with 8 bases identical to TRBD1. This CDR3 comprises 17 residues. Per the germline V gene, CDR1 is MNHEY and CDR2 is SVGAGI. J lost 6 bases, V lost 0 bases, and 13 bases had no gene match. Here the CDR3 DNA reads TGTGCCAGCAGTTACTCGAATGTCGGACAGGGAGGTGGCGAGCAGTACTTC. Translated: CASSYSNVGQGGGEQYF.

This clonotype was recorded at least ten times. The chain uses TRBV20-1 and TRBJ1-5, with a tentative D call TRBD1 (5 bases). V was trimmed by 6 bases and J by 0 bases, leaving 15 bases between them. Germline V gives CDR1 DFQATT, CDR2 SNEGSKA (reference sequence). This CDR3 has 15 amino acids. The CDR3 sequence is CSAGGGAYSNQPQHF. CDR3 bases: TGCAGTGCCGGGGGGGGTGCTTATAGCAATCAGCCCCAGCATTTT.

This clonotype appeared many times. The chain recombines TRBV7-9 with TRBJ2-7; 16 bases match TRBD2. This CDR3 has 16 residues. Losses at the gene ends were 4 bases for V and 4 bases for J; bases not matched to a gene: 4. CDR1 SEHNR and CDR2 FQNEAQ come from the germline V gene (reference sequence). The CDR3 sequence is CASSSGTSGRGYEQYF. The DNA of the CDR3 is TGTGCCAGCAGCTCGGGGACTAGCGGGAGGGGTTACGAGCAGTACTTC.

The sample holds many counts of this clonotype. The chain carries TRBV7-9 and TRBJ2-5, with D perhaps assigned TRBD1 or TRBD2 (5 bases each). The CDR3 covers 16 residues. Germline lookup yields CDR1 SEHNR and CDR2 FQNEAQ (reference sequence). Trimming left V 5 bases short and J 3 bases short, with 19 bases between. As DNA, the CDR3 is TGTGCCAGCAGCCCCTCCGGGACCCCGGGGAAAGAGACCCAGTACTTC. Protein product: CASSPSGTPGKETQYF. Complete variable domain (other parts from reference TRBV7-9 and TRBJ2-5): DTGVSQNPRHKITKRGQNVTFRCDPISEHNRLYWYRQTLGQGPEFLTYFQNEAQLEKSRLLSDRFSAERPKGSFSTLEIQRTEQGDSAMYLCASSPSGTPGKETQYFGPGTRLLVL.

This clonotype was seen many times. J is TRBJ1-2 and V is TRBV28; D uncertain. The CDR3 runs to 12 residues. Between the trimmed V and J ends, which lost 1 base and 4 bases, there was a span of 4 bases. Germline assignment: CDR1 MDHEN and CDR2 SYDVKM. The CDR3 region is CASSLSPYGYTF. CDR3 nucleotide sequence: TGTGCCAGCAGTTTATCCCCCTATGGCTACACCTTC.

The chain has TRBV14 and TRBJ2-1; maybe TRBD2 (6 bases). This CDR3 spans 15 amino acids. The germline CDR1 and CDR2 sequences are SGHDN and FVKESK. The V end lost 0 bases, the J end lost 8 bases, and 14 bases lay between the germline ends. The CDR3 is CASSQDLYGSDEQFF. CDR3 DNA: TGTGCCAGCAGCCAAGATCTATACGGGAGCGATGAGCAGTTCTTC.

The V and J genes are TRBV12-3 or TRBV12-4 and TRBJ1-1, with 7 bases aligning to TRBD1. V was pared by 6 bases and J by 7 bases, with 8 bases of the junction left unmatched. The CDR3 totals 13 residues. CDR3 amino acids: CASRLYRGGEAFF. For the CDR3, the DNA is TGTGCCAGCAGACTCTACAGGGGCGGTGAAGCTTTCTTT.